A single sample gave rise to the 32 T cell receptor beta chains below, sequenced in a study of OX40 agonist ivuxolimab in advanced cancers. Only in-frame clones appear in the TCRdb table, and some are missing; sequencing was by immunoSEQ multiplex PCR. The table includes some 69,000 clones, 80% to 90% detected once. The sequencing here drew on CD4+ or CD8+ T cells sorted from blood, taken in a trial of the OX40 agonist ivuxolimab. All receptors come from an adult with an advanced solid tumor such as melanoma, head and neck, liver or kidney cancer.

The rearrangement links TRBV6-5 to TRBJ2-3; 13 bases map to TRBD2. The trim removed 1 base at V and 6 bases at J, leaving 4 bases unmatched. Germline assignment: CDR1 MNHEY and CDR2 SVGAGI. This CDR3 comprises 16 residues. Here the CDR3 reads CASSYLGLAGEDTQYF. Here the CDR3 DNA reads TGTGCCAGCAGTTACTTAGGACTAGCGGGAGAGGATACGCAGTATTTT.

The chain joins TRBV6-1 to TRBJ2-7; a possible D gene is TRBD1 (6 bases). V dropped 6 bases and J dropped 4 bases, with 13 bases sitting between them. Germline CDR1 reads MNHNS; CDR2 reads SASEGT. This CDR3 region has 13 residues. Here the CDR3 reads CASRPGASYEQYF. Here the CDR3 DNA reads TGTGCCAGCAGGCCAGGGGCGTCGTACGAGCAGTACTTC.

This chain joins TRBV5-4 and TRBJ2-1; a possible D gene is TRBD2 (6 bases). This CDR3 contains 16 residues. In germline, CDR1 is SGHNT, CDR2 YYREEE (reference sequence). Deletions cut 4 bases from V and 4 bases from J, with 18 bases between. CDR3 sequence: CASSRQAGPMYNEQFF. Here the CDR3 DNA reads TGTGCCAGCAGCCGGCAGGCGGGACCTATGTACAATGAGCAGTTCTTC.

This clone was seen more than once but under ten times. The CDR3 here is CASSLSNQPQHF. The CDR3 DNA follows: TGTGCCAGCAGCCTTAGCAATCAGCCCCAGCATTTT. This chain links TRBV7-9 with TRBJ1-5; D remains unclear. The length of the CDR3 is 12 residues. Germline V CDR1 and CDR2: SEHNR, FQNEAQ (reference sequence). Trimming left V 5 bases short and J 0 bases short, with 2 bases between.

The chain carries TRBV7-3 and TRBJ2-3; 13 bases match TRBD2. This CDR3 is built from 16 residues. The germline CDR1 and CDR2 sequences are SGHTA and FQGTGA. V lost 5 bases and J lost 5; bases outside the gene matches: 7. CDR3: CASSPRTSGSIDTQYF. The CDR3 DNA reads as TGTGCCAGCAGCCCGAGGACTAGCGGGAGTATAGATACGCAGTATTTT.

This clone has more than one count but fewer than ten. V and J are TRBV2 and TRBJ2-4, with unresolved D. The CDR3 is 15 residues long. V lost 6 bases, J lost 0 bases, and 12 bases lay in between. Looked up from germline, CDR1 is SNHLY and CDR2 is FYNNEI. DNA of the CDR3: TGTGCCAGCAGCCCTAAGGGCCTAGCCAAAAACATTCAGTACTTC. Translation gives CASSPKGLAKNIQYF.

The chain combines TRBV29-1 with TRBJ2-5; TRBD1 or TRBD2 may be the D gene (7 bases each). The CDR3 has 13 amino acids. Trimming took off 7 bases at V and 4 bases at J, with 16 bases between the two ends. Germline CDR1 reads SQVTM; CDR2 reads ANQGSEA. Written as DNA, the CDR3 is TGCAGCGGTGGGAGGGGGCGCGGAGAGACCCAGTACTTC. It specifies CSGGRGRGETQYF.

The genes are TRBV28 and TRBJ1-1, with 7 bases matching TRBD1. CDR1 MDHEN and CDR2 SYDVKM come from the germline V gene. V was pared by 2 bases and J by 6 bases, with 9 bases of the junction left unmatched. The CDR3 contains 15 residues. The CDR3 DNA sequence: TGTGCCAGCAGTTTAGTCCAGGGGGAAGGCCCTGAAGCTTTCTTT. This gives the protein CASSLVQGEGPEAFF.

CDR3 sequence reads: CASHSGRVGTGELFF. The CDR3, as DNA: TGTGCCAGCCATAGCGGGAGGGTAGGCACCGGGGAGCTGTTTTTT. The rearrangement uses TRBV28 and TRBJ2-2, with TRBD2 matching 11 bases. The CDR3 covers 15 residues. J was trimmed by 4 bases and V by 8 bases; bases with no gene match: 6. CDR1 is MDHEN, CDR2 SYDVKM, per germline.

About this clone itself: A junction boundary mismatches the germline segment, possibly from a read error. The V call is TRBV5-1, the J call TRBJ2-5; 7 positions agree with TRBD1. The germline V gene encodes CDR1 SGHRS and CDR2 YFSETQ. This CDR3 spans 16 amino acids. The CDR3 here is CASSLAADREQGTQYF. The CDR3 bases are TGCGCCAGCAGCTTGGCGGCTGACAGGGAACAAGGGACCCAGTACTTC.

The chain uses TRBV5-1 and TRBJ1-2; 9 bases are a match to TRBD1. Trimming cost V 4 bases and J 5 bases; bases outside gene matches: 3. Germline V CDR1 and CDR2: SGHRS, YFSETQ. The length of the CDR3 is 13 residues. CDR3 residues: CASSPDRGYGYTF. The CDR3, as DNA: TGCGCCAGCAGCCCTGACAGGGGGTATGGCTACACCTTC.

The chain employs TRBV5-1 and TRBJ1-4, with 10 nucleotides matching TRBD1. CDR3 length: 14 amino acids. The junction had 4 bases not matched to a gene; V was cut back by 4 bases and J by 7 bases. Germline loops: CDR1 SGHRS, CDR2 YFSETQ. In DNA, the CDR3 is TGCGCCAGCAGCGTGACAGGGGGCAGTGAAAAACTGTTTTTT. This encodes CASSVTGGSEKLFF. The whole variable domain, remainder taken from reference TRBV5-1 and TRBJ1-4, is KAGVTQTPRYLIKTRGQQVTLSCSPISGHRSVSWYQQTPGQGLQFLFEYFSETQRNKGNFPGRFSGRQFSNSRSEMNVSTLELGDSALYLCASSVTGGSEKLFFGSGTQLSVL.

The rearrangement uses TRBV10-3 and TRBJ2-7; TRBD1 aligns across 7 bases. Germline V lookup: CDR1 ENHRY, CDR2 SYGVKD. CDR3 length: 14 amino acids. The V and J ends lost 2 bases and 4 bases, in that order; junction bases with no gene match: 5. The CDR3 sequence is CAISEGTAFYEQYF. The CDR3 DNA is TGTGCCATCAGTGAGGGGACAGCTTTTTACGAGCAGTACTTC.

The genes are TRBV10-3 and TRBJ1-1; D is ambiguous. The germline V and J ends were trimmed by 7 bases and 3 bases, with 12 bases remaining between them. Germline CDR1 is ENHRY and CDR2 is SYGVKD. The CDR3 has 13 amino acids. CDR3 protein: CAIMGSQDTEAFF. The CDR3 DNA follows: TGTGCCATCATGGGGTCCCAGGACACTGAAGCTTTCTTT.

The rearrangement links TRBV5-1 to TRBJ2-3; 7 bases are a match to TRBD2. This CDR3 spans 15 amino acids. Germline V CDR1 and CDR2: SGHRS, YFSETQ. The V gene end was trimmed by 0 bases and the J gene end by 4 bases; junction bases not matched to a gene: 5. CDR3 nucleotides: TGCGCCAGCAGCTTGGTACTAGCGACCTCAGATACGCAGTATTTT. Translating gives CASSLVLATSDTQYF.

This clone was found a few times. This chain connects TRBV28 to TRBJ1-2; D remains unclear. Germline CDR1 reads MDHEN; CDR2 reads SYDVKM. Trimming removed 3 bases from V and 3 bases from J, with 17 bases in between. The CDR3 has 16 amino acids. The CDR3 nucleotides are TGTGCCAGCAGTTTCGCGGCCTGGACCGGAGACTATGGCTACACCTTC. Translating gives CASSFAAWTGDYGYTF.

The chain uses TRBV19 and TRBJ2-1, with 8 bases aligning to TRBD2. J was trimmed by 0 bases and V by 5 bases; bases with no gene match: 12. This CDR3 comprises 18 residues. Germline V lookup: CDR1 LNHDA, CDR2 SQIVND (reference sequence). In DNA, the CDR3 is TGTGCCAGTAGTCACCAGGAGACTAGCGCGAGCTCCTACAATGAGCAGTTCTTC. It specifies CASSHQETSASSYNEQFF.

The V and J genes are TRBV5-4 and TRBJ1-2, with D unresolved. This CDR3 has 14 residues. The V end lost 1 base, the J end lost 6 bases, and 13 bases lay between the germline ends. Germline V gene data show CDR1 as SGHNT and CDR2 as YYREEE (reference sequence). CDR3 loop: CASSLRAGADGYTF. CDR3 sequence (DNA): TGTGCCAGCAGCTTGCGGGCAGGCGCGGATGGCTACACCTTC.

The chain carries TRBV18 and TRBJ2-5; no definite D call. The germline V and J ends were trimmed by 1 base and 3 bases, with 6 bases remaining between them. Germline V lookup: CDR1 KGHSH, CDR2 LQKENI. The CDR3 has 13 amino acids. The CDR3 region has the DNA TGTGCCAGCTCACCACGGCAGAAAGAGACCCAGTACTTC. Translation gives CASSPRQKETQYF.

V gene TRBV5-4 combines with J gene TRBJ2-7; D remains ambiguous. The CDR3 loop spans 14 amino acids. The germline CDR1 and CDR2 sequences are SGHNT and YYREEE (reference sequence). V was shortened by 4 bases and J by 2 bases, with 13 bases between the two germline ends. CDR3 protein: CASSTMTETYEQYF. DNA of the CDR3: TGTGCCAGCAGCACGATGACGGAAACCTACGAGCAGTACTTC.

This chain joins TRBV28 and TRBJ2-7; D might be TRBD2 (5 bases). Germline V gene sequence: CDR1 MDHEN, CDR2 SYDVKM. This CDR3 region has 14 residues. Trimming stripped 8 bases from V and 0 bases from J, with 14 bases between. The CDR3 here is CASGRGLGSYEQYF. The DNA of the CDR3 is TGTGCCAGCGGCCGCGGGTTAGGCTCCTACGAGCAGTACTTC.

V usage is TRBV7-8 and J usage is TRBJ1-5, with 7 bases that match TRBD1. Germline assignment: CDR1 SGHVS and CDR2 FQNEAQ. The CDR3 loop spans 15 amino acids. After removal of 3 bases from V and 2 bases from J, the junction contained 4 bases not matched to a gene. The CDR3 reads CASSLAQGRNQPQHF. CDR3 coding DNA: TGTGCCAGCAGCTTGGCACAGGGGCGCAATCAGCCCCAGCATTTT.

This clone was counted only a few times. V gene TRBV28 combines with J gene TRBJ2-6; no clear D. The germline gives CDR1 MDHEN, CDR2 SYDVKM. This CDR3 comprises 16 residues. Trimming shortened V by 5 bases and J by 4 bases, and 15 bases separated the two germline ends. The CDR3 protein is CASSPGPSTGANVLTF. DNA for the CDR3: TGTGCCAGCAGTCCCGGACCGTCCACGGGGGCCAACGTCCTGACTTTC. Supplemented by reference TRBV28 and TRBJ2-6, the full variable domain reads DVKVTQSSRYLVKRTGEKVFLECVQDMDHENMFWYRQDPGLGLRLIYFSYDVKMKEKGDIPEGYSVSREKKERFSLILESASTNQTSMYLCASSPGPSTGANVLTFGAGSRLTVL.

The genes are TRBV28 and TRBJ1-1; 8 positions agree with TRBD1. Germline assignment: CDR1 MDHEN and CDR2 SYDVKM. The CDR3 has 14 amino acids. The V and J ends lost 4 bases and 3 bases, in that order; junction bases with no gene match: 4. The CDR3 region is CASSSGQGDTEAFF. Written as DNA, the CDR3 is TGTGCCAGCAGTTCCGGACAGGGAGACACTGAAGCTTTCTTT. Complete variable domain (other parts from reference TRBV28 and TRBJ1-1): DVKVTQSSRYLVKRTGEKVFLECVQDMDHENMFWYRQDPGLGLRLIYFSYDVKMKEKGDIPEGYSVSREKKERFSLILESASTNQTSMYLCASSSGQGDTEAFFGQGTRLTVV.

The chain recombines TRBV9 with TRBJ2-3; TRBD2 matches at 8 bases. The CDR3 runs to 16 residues. Germline CDR1 and CDR2: SGDLS and YYNGEE. The ends lost 0 bases at V and 4 bases at J; junction bases unmatched: 7. The CDR3 here is CASSVGGLVFADTQYF. The CDR3 DNA sequence: TGTGCCAGCAGCGTAGGGGGACTAGTTTTCGCAGATACGCAGTATTTT.

The chain links TRBV7-2 to TRBJ2-1; no firm D call. The CDR3 has 13 residues. V was pared by 1 base and J by 5 bases, with 6 bases between. The germline gives CDR1 SGHTA, CDR2 FQGNSA. CDR3 sequence reads: CASSLGANNEQFF. The CDR3 DNA is TGTGCCAGCAGCTTAGGGGCCAACAATGAGCAGTTCTTC.

This sequence joins TRBV30 and TRBJ1-5, with TRBD1 matching 10 bases. V was pared by 5 bases and J by 4 bases, with 2 bases of the junction left unmatched. This CDR3 comprises 13 residues. Germline V gene lookup returns CDR1 GTSNPN and CDR2 SVGIG (reference sequence). The CDR3: CAWGQGDNQPQHF. CDR3 sequence (DNA): TGTGCCTGGGGACAGGGGGATAATCAGCCCCAGCATTTT.

The chain couples TRBV4-1 to TRBJ2-3, with 10 nucleotides matching TRBD1. The J segment lost 3 bases and the V segment lost 0 bases, leaving 9 bases of the junction unmatched. The CDR3 extends over 18 amino acids. Germline-derived CDR1 and CDR2 are MGHRA and YSYEKL. The CDR3 DNA reads TGCGCCAGCAGCCAAGACGCCCCGGGACAGGGGCTAACAGATACGCAGTATTTT. Translating it yields CASSQDAPGQGLTDTQYF.

In this sample, this clone turned up a few times. This chain connects TRBV7-9 to TRBJ1-4; D remains unclear. V was trimmed by 3 bases and J by 6 bases, leaving 8 bases between them. Germline assignment: CDR1 SEHNR and CDR2 FQNEAQ (reference sequence). The CDR3 runs 13 residues. The CDR3 loop is CASSFSGDEKLFF. In DNA form, the CDR3 reads TGTGCCAGCAGCTTCAGTGGAGATGAAAAACTGTTTTTT.

The chain employs TRBV7-9 and TRBJ2-1; maybe TRBD2 (6 bases). V lost 5 bases and J lost 1, with 21 bases in between. This CDR3 is built from 18 residues. Germline CDR1 SEHNR, CDR2 FQNEAQ (reference sequence). The CDR3 DNA sequence: TGTGCCAGCAGCCCCCGTGACGGGAGAGACAGTTCCTACAATGAGCAGTTCTTC. Amino acid sequence: CASSPRDGRDSSYNEQFF.

This clone was detected once. The chain couples TRBV9 to TRBJ2-2; 9 bases fit TRBD1. This CDR3 has 15 residues. The V and J ends lost 4 bases and 4 bases, in that order; junction bases with no gene match: 5. The germline CDR1 and CDR2 sequences are SGDLS and YYNGEE. CDR3 region: CASSPRTGVTGELFF. The CDR3 DNA is TGTGCCAGCAGCCCTCGGACAGGGGTCACCGGGGAGCTGTTTTTT.

V is TRBV6-4 and J is TRBJ2-2; D is perhaps TRBD1 or TRBD2 (5 bases each). The germline V gene has CDR1 MRHNA and CDR2 SNTAGT. The CDR3 sequence is 16 residues long. Trimming cost V 4 bases and J 1 base, with 13 bases left between them. The CDR3 sequence is CASSARQGVNTGELFF. The CDR3, as DNA: TGTGCCAGCAGTGCCCGGCAGGGAGTGAACACCGGGGAGCTGTTTTTT.